A selection of T cell receptor beta chains follows, all from one sample in a study of identical twins. TCRdb ran MiXCR on the 5' RACE reads and lists one entry per CDR3 protein. The profile shows about 240,000 distinct CDR3 sequences, about 10% of them singletons. Sequenced input: memory T cells sorted from blood. The receptors shown here come from a middle-aged man in good health. The CDR3 runs from the conserved cysteine through the conserved F or W. Each record gives: clone size, D gene, J gene, V gene, CDR3 protein, CDR3 DNA. The D gene is left open where the match is weak. Size is omitted from some rows. Given values are once, few, many or a class for expanded clones.

>many|NA|TRBJ2-3|TRBV20-1
CSAPRGQGNTQYF
TGCAGTGCTCCCCGGGGGCAGGGGAATACGCAGTATTTT
>many|TRBD2|TRBJ2-7|TRBV7-2
CASSLVSGRASSYEQYF
TGTGCCAGCAGCTTAGTTAGCGGGAGGGCCAGCTCCTACGAGCAGTACTTC
>NA|NA|TRBJ2-5|TRBV5-1
CASRGPNQETQYF
TGCGCCAGCAGGGGACCCAACCAAGAGACCCAGTACTTC
>NA|NA|TRBJ1-3|TRBV27
CASSLYPGAGNTIYF
TGTGCCAGCAGTTTATACCCCGGGGCGGGAAACACCATATATTTT
>few|TRBD1|TRBJ1-3|TRBV9
CASSLTESRTGSGNTIYF
TGTGCCAGCAGCCTAACCGAGAGCAGGACAGGCTCTGGAAACACCATATATTTT
>few|NA|TRBJ2-5|TRBV2
CASSAGETQYF
TGTGCCAGCAGTGCCGGGGAGACCCAGTACTTC
>few|NA|TRBJ2-7|TRBV20-1
CSASTGSGRGTYEQYF
TGCAGTGCTAGTACGGGATCCGGGCGGGGAACCTACGAGCAGTACTTC
>NA|TRBD2|TRBJ2-5|TRBV9
CASSVLAGKETQYF
TGTGCCAGCAGCGTACTAGCGGGTAAAGAGACCCAGTACTTC
>few|NA|TRBJ2-7|TRBV5-1
CASSLRISGEQYF
TGCGCCAGCAGCTTGCGGATCTCCGGTGAGCAGTACTTC
>many|NA|TRBJ2-7|TRBV10-3
CAISGPSYEQYF
TGTGCCATCAGCGGGCCGTCCTACGAGCAGTACTTC
>NA|NA|TRBJ2-2|TRBV24-1
CATSDFNAGELFF
TGTGCCACCAGTGATTTCAACGCCGGGGAGCTGTTTTTT
>few|TRBD2|TRBJ2-1|TRBV4-1
CASSPGLAGGVDEQFF
TGCGCCAGCAGCCCGGGACTAGCGGGAGGCGTAGATGAGCAGTTCTTC
>NA|TRBD1|TRBJ2-5|TRBV4-1
CASSQAPHRGPSQETQYF
TGCGCCAGCAGCCAAGCGCCTCACAGGGGCCCGTCCCAAGAGACCCAGTACTTC
>NA|NA|TRBJ1-1|TRBV7-8
CASSLRVRPNTEAFF
TGTGCCAGCAGCTTAAGGGTTCGACCAAACACTGAAGCTTTCTTT
>few|NA|TRBJ2-5|TRBV11-1
CASSSGQGGTSVQETQYF
TGTGCCAGCAGCTCCGGACAGGGGGGGACTAGCGTCCAAGAGACCCAGTACTTC
>few|TRBD1|TRBJ2-5|TRBV11-2
CASSSGAGGLETQYF
TGTGCCAGCAGCTCAGGGGCAGGGGGCCTGGAGACCCAGTACTTC
>few|NA|TRBJ2-1|TRBV20-1
CSARAGMVSDEQFF
TGCAGTGCTAGAGCCGGGATGGTTTCGGATGAGCAGTTCTTC
>few|TRBD2|TRBJ2-3|TRBV14
CASSRIAGGSTDTQYF
TGTGCCAGCAGCCGCATAGCGGGAGGGTCAACAGATACGCAGTATTTT
>many|NA|TRBJ1-5|TRBV29-1
CSVAALDSNQPQHF
TGCAGCGTTGCCGCCCTCGATAGCAATCAGCCCCAGCATTTT
>NA|TRBD2|TRBJ2-5|TRBV28
CASSLSGSRGQETQYF
TGTGCCAGCAGTCTTAGCGGGAGCCGAGGACAAGAGACCCAGTACTTC
>few|NA|TRBJ2-5|TRBV10-3
CAISEGRWGTETQYF
TGTGCCATCAGTGAGGGACGCTGGGGGACCGAGACCCAGTACTTC
>NA|TRBD1|TRBJ2-7|TRBV10-3
CAISESGTEYEQYF
TGTGCCATCAGTGAGTCGGGGACAGAGTACGAGCAGTACTTC
>many|NA|TRBJ2-1|TRBV6-1
CASSMDYRTYNEQFF
TGTGCCAGCAGTATGGACTATCGAACCTACAATGAGCAGTTCTTC
>many|NA|TRBJ2-1|TRBV4-3
CASSQDLMGDNEQFF
TGCGCCAGCAGCCAAGATCTTATGGGGGACAATGAGCAGTTCTTC
>few|NA|TRBJ2-1|TRBV9
CASSVAGGLYNEQFF
TGTGCCAGCAGCGTAGCTGGTGGACTCTACAATGAGCAGTTCTTC
>many|NA|TRBJ2-1|TRBV5-1
CASSQRAYNEQFF
TGCGCCAGCAGCCAGCGGGCCTACAATGAGCAGTTCTTC